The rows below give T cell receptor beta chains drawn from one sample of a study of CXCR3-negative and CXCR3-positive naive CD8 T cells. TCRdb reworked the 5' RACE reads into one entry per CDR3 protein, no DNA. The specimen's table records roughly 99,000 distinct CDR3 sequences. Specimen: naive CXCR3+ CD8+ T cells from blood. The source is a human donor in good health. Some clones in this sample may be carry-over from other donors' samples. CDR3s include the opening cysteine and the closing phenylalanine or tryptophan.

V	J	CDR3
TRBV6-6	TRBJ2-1	CASSYHGQLSSYNEQFF
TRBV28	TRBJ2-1	CASSLIGNEQFF
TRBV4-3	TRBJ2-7	CASSQDRVYEQYF
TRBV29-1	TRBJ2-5	CSVIPYLAEETQYF
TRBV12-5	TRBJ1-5	CASGPWIPQHF
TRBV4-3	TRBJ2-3	CASSLRQGTDTQYF
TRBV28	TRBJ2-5	CASRRLAEETQYF
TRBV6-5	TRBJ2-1	CASSYSPGPDYNEQFF
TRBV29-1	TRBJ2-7	CSVEGTGAYEQYF
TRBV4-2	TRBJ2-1	CASSRGTGDNEQFF
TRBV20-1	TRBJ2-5	CSAMGGKETQYF
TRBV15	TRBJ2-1	CATSEVAGDVPNEQFF
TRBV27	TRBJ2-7	CASSLLGLPNYEQYF
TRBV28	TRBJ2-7	CASSSDFYEQYF
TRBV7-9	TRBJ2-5	CASSDTRTSGTRSWETQYF